This paragraph covers one TCR beta chain sequence. Antigen unknown. V was shortened by 5 bases and J by 1 base, with 12 bases between the two germline ends. CDR3 length equals 14 residues. Germline lookup yields CDR1 SEHNR and CDR2 FQNEAQ (reference sequence). The sample comes from a study of CD8+ T cells in alopecia areata. Background on the study: Oral tofacitinib, 5 to 10 mg twice daily, was given in an open-label trial. A 6-month off-drug phase came after tofacitinib, which had lasted 6 to 18 months. General study results and limits: Lesional tissue from the scalp (especially in alopecia totalis/universalis) showed higher clonality than normal scalp.

Treatment: oral pan-JAK inhibitor, 5-10 mg twice daily. Extraction and reverse transcription of RNA yielded cDNA as the sequencing template. Here immunoSEQ multiplex PCR was the method, and the copy in TCRdb shows in-frame clones only, minus some. The table shows around 100,000 clones, with around 53% occurring only once. V is TRBV7-9 and J is TRBJ2-7; TRBD1 might be the D (5 bases). The sequence was collected from a human donor with alopecia areata. Source: CD8+ T cells sorted from blood, taken at week 24, from a patient treated with tofacitinib. CDR3 residues: CASSDGHGSYEQYF. CDR3 DNA sequence: TGTGCCAGCAGCGATGGACACGGGTCCTACGAGCAGTACTTC.